This T cell receptor (beta chain) originates from a study of STAT5B mutations in CD4+ large granular lymphocyte leukemia. Deletions cut 1 base from V and 2 bases from J, with 5 bases between. The germline gives CDR1 SGHAT, CDR2 FQDESV (reference sequence). This CDR3 is 13 amino acids long. Control samples were healthy donors' buffy coats. This was a survey-level run. The repertoire was sequenced with immunoSEQ multiplex PCR; TCRdb's copy has only in-frame clones and lacks some. The table records some 23,000 clones, 75% to 85% of them present only once. This clone was picked up a small number of times. Antigen unknown. Study-wide results and limits: 8/27 top patient clones versus 2/35 control clones were TRBV06-family. About 24% of private leukemic clonotypes occurred rarely in other patients' non-leukemic repertoires.

The origin of this receptor is a human donor in good health. The specimen sequenced was CD4+ T cells from blood buffy coats. V and J are TRBV11-1 and TRBJ1-2; D gene ambiguous. The CDR3 protein is CASSLVGNYGYTF. CDR3 in DNA: TGTGCCAGCAGCTTAGTCGGGAACTATGGCTACACCTTC.